Below are 9 T cell receptor beta chains sequenced from a single sample in a study of T cell responses to AZD1222 COVID-19 vaccine. Clones were read by immunoSEQ multiplex PCR, and TCRdb kept only the in-frame ones, dropping some. This sample has about 180,000 clones, with 88% found just once. Here the sequenced sample was peripheral blood, taken 28 days after the second AZD1222 dose. The origin of the receptors is an adult who received the AZD1222 COVID-19 vaccine.

The V and J genes are TRBV2 and TRBJ2-2; 10 bases agree with TRBD2. The CDR3 extends over 15 amino acids. Trimming took 6 bases from V and 3 from J; bases not matched to a gene: 4. Germline CDR1 SNHLY, CDR2 FYNNEI. CDR3 nucleotides: TGTGCCAGCAGAAGGCTAGCGGGGGACACCGGGGAGCTGTTTTTT. Encoded protein: CASRRLAGDTGELFF.

The genes are TRBV7-2 and TRBJ2-2, with 11 bases aligning to TRBD2. The length of the CDR3 is 17 residues. V gave up 5 bases and J gave up 1 base; unmatched junction bases: 6. CDR1 and CDR2 (germline): SGHTA, FQGNSA. The DNA of the CDR3 is TGTGCCAGCAGCCAACGTCTAGCGGGGGGGAACACCGGGGAGCTGTTTTTT. Translating it yields CASSQRLAGGNTGELFF.

As regards this clone: Because the CDR3's place on the DNA is in doubt, the DNA is left out and the CDR3 is given as listed by TCRdb. J is TRBJ2-1 and V is TRBV21-1; the table's D call, TRBD2, was not checked against the DNA. TRBV21-1 is a listed pseudogene. Including both end residues, the CDR3 is 18 amino acids long. The CDR3 spells CASSKVVAGGSLYNEQFF.

The J gene is TRBJ2-2, the V gene TRBV24-1; D might be TRBD1 (6 bases). CDR1 and CDR2 from the germline V gene are KGHDR and SFDVKD. This CDR3 contains 14 residues. V was cut by 9 bases and J by 1 base, with 11 bases left in between. CDR3 sequence (DNA): TGTGCCACCGAGGGACACTTGAACACCGGGGAGCTGTTTTTT. It specifies CATEGHLNTGELFF.

The chain is built from TRBV19 and TRBJ2-3; possibly TRBD2 for D (6 bases). The CDR3 runs to 15 residues. Looked up from germline, CDR1 is LNHDA and CDR2 is SQIVND (reference sequence). The ends were cut back, 5 bases at V and 0 bases at J, with 12 bases in the middle. The CDR3 region is CASSSAGLSTDTQYF. The CDR3 DNA reads as TGTGCCAGTAGTTCTGCGGGGCTTAGCACAGATACGCAGTATTTT.

Points on this clone: The sample contains more than one DNA sequence encoding this CDR3. This chain connects TRBV7-9 to TRBJ2-3; the match to TRBD1 covers 7 bases. This CDR3 comprises 14 residues. The V and J ends lost 1 base and 5 bases, in that order; junction bases with no gene match: 3. Germline V gives CDR1 SEHNR, CDR2 FQNEAQ (reference sequence). The CDR3 is CASSLGQGRDTQYF. CDR3 nucleotide sequence: TGTGCCAGCAGCTTAGGACAGGGCAGAGATACGCAGTATTTT.

The chain recombines TRBV28 with TRBJ1-4; D possibly corresponds to TRBD1 (5 bases). V lost 6 bases to trimming and J lost 0 bases, with 11 bases between them. There are 15 residues in the CDR3. Per germline, CDR1 MDHEN and CDR2 SYDVKM. This chain's CDR3 is CASRPGTTTNEKLFF. The CDR3 bases are TGTGCCAGCAGACCCGGGACGACAACTAATGAAAAACTGTTTTTT.

The gene calls are TRBV30 and TRBJ1-1; perhaps TRBD1 as D (5 bases). Trimming stripped 0 bases from V and 5 bases from J, with 10 bases between. CDR3 length: 13 amino acids. CDR1 and CDR2 from the germline V gene are GTSNPN and SVGIG (reference sequence). The CDR3 sequence: CAWSVPGGTEAFF. CDR3 nucleotide sequence: TGTGCCTGGAGTGTACCTGGGGGGACTGAAGCTTTCTTT. Combining the CDR3 with reference TRBV30 and TRBJ1-1 gives the whole variable domain SQTIHQWPATLVQPVGSPLSLECTVEGTSNPNLYWYRQAAGRGLQLLFYSVGIGQISSEVPQNLSASRPQDRQFILSSKKLLLSDSGFYLCAWSVPGGTEAFFGQGTRLTVV.

This clone occurred once. The chain carries TRBV5-4 and TRBJ2-3; 7 nucleotides line up with TRBD2. Germline-derived CDR1 and CDR2 are SGHNT and YYREEE (reference sequence). With V trimmed by 4 bases and J by 6 bases, 17 bases remained unmatched. CDR3 size: 17 residues. The CDR3 bases are TGTGCCAGCAGCGAGAGCGGGACTATCCGTGCGAGGGATACGCAGTATTTT. Translated: CASSESGTIRARDTQYF. Together with reference TRBV5-4 and TRBJ2-3, the CDR3 gives the full variable domain: ETGVTQSPTHLIKTRGQQVTLRCSSQSGHNTVSWYQQALGQGPQFIFQYYREEENGRGNFPPRFSGLQFPNYSSELNVNALELDDSALYLCASSESGTIRARDTQYFGPGTRLTVL.